This T cell receptor (beta chain) originates from a study of identical twins. V was pared by 6 bases and J by 7 bases, with 7 bases of the junction left unmatched. CDR3 length: 14 residues. TCRdb called the 5' RACE reads again in MiXCR, with one record for every CDR3 protein. The profile covers 500,000 to 600,000 distinct CDR3 sequences, with 22% appearing a single time and under 0.95% taken by the ten largest. A further study also used this sample, focusing on T cells expressing NK-cell markers. As that study records: The CD3+CD56-NKG2C+ fraction was also led by these clonotypes in a few donors.

This chain joins TRBV12-3 or TRBV12-4 and TRBJ2-4; 9 bases are shared with TRBD1. The specimen sequenced was CD4+ T cells sorted from blood. This TCR derives from a woman under 30 in good health. The CDR3 DNA reads as TGTGCCAGCAGCCTAGGACAGGGGAGGAACATTCAGTACTTC. Amino acid sequence: CASSLGQGRNIQYF.